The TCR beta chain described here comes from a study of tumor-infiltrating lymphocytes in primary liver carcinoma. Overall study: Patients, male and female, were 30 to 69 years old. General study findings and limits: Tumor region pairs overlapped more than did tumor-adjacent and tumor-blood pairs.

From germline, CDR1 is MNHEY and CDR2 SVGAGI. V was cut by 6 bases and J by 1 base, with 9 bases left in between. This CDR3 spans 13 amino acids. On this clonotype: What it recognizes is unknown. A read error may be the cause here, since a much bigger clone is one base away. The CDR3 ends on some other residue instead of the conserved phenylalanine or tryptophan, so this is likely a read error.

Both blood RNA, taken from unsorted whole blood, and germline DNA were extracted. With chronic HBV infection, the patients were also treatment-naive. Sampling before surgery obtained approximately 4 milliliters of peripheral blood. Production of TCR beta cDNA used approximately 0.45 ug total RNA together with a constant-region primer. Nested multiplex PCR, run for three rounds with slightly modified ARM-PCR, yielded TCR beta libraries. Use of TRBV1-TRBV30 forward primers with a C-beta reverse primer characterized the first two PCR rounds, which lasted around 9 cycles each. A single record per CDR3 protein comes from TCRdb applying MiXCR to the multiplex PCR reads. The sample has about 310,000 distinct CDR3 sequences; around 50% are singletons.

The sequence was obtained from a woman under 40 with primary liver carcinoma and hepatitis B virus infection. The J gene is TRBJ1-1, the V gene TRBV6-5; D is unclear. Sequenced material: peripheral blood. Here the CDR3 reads CASRGRTNTEAFL. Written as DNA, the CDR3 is TGTGCCAGCAGGGGCCGGACGAACACTGAAGCTTTCCTT.